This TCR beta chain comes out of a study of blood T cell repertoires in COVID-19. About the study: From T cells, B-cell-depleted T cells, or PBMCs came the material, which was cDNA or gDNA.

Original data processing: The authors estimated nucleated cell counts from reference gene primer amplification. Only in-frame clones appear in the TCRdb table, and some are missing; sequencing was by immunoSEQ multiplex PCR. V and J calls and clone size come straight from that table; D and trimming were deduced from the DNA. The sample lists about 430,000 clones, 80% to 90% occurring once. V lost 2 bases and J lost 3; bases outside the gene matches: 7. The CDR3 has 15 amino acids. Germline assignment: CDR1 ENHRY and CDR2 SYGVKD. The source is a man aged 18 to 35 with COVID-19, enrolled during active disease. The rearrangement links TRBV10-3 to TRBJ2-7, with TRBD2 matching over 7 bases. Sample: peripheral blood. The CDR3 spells CAISEGGGGFYEQYF. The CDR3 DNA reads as TGTGCCATCAGTGAGGGCGGGGGTGGATTCTACGAGCAGTACTTC.